This T cell receptor (beta chain) is from a study of T cell responses to AZD1222 COVID-19 vaccine (dated by TCRdb to about 2021). Notes on the research overall: Because spike-specific TCR depth and breadth did not differ between the two schedules, AZD1222 recipients who got a second dose at roughly 4 weeks were pooled with those who got a second dose at roughly 12 weeks. Trial participants were enrolled by age into 18-55, 56-69 and 70-plus year subgroups, with about 150, 28 and 57 TCR-sequenced participants respectively. TCR sequencing covered some 240 trial participants: roughly 200 given two doses of AZD1222 and around 26 given two doses of MenACWY control vaccine.

Beyond this particular receptor, the publication reports: Because no day 14 peak-response samples were available, repertoires were characterized only after the peak T cell response. Conclusions about previously exposed vaccinees are limited because only a handful of AZD1222 recipients were SARS-CoV-2 seropositive at baseline. The whole spike protein was spanned by vaccine-associated CD4 TCRs, and dominant responses were seen in regions 160-218 and 743-854. After two AZD1222 doses, both the breadth and the depth of spike-specific TCRs were significantly higher than at day 0 and than in MenACWY recipients. Reportedly, close to half of the unique spike-specific TCRs recognized epitopes lying outside the regions that are mutated in the B.1.351 and B.1.1.7 variants. Most participants were white British and females outnumbered males, and the authors suggested that clonal diversity may have been underestimated. The 56-69-year group was small, and its depth increase did not reach significance, likely because of low power.

The CDR3 regions of human TCRbeta chains were subjected to immunosequencing. In the source study's methods: TCRs in the repertoires were compared against a reference library of SARS-CoV-2-specific TCRs that had been generated with the MIRA antigen-specificity platform. Breadth meant the fraction of unique TCRs that were SARS-CoV-2-associated, whereas depth meant the fraction of total T cells that were SARS-CoV-2-associated. Using the MIRA data, each spike-specific TCR was assigned both to the spike region to which the TCR was reactive and to a CD4 or CD8 class. Log10-transformed breadth and depth values were compared by one-way ANOVA with Sidak's multiple comparisons tests. Held by TCRdb, this immuneACCESS table contains in-frame sequences only and omits some clones. Under half of the omission traces to an unresolved V gene where checked; the cause of the rest is unknown. V and J calls and clone size follow that table, whereas D and trimming were derived from the DNA. The sample table holds about 100,000 clones, of which approximately 90% were seen once. The top ten constitute around 20% of the sample.

CDR1 is given as MNHEY and CDR2 as SVGAGI, both from the germline V gene. The CDR3 sequence holds 12 residues, the cysteine and phenylalanine included. The only DNA kept is the CDR3, 36 bases in frame from the first base. V and J lose 2 bases and 5 bases, and a span of 7 bases separates them. The sample's time point label, decoded: baseline before first vaccination. The vaccinee samples were drawn from two UK trials, COV001 and COV002, one of which was a single-blind randomized controlled phase 2/3 trial testing AZD1222 (ChAdOx1 nCoV-19) in healthy adults. For TCRbeta chain sequencing, PBMC samples from trial participants were taken at day 0 and at day 28 after the second dose. Comments on this clone: Its cognate antigen has yet to be identified. No quality values exist for individual bases; no much larger clone is one base distant.

This receptor was obtained from an adult in good health. The source material was peripheral blood, sampled on day 0 of AZD1222 vaccination. The chain is made from TRBV6-5 and TRBJ2-7; the D segment could be TRBD2, given 5 matching bases. In nucleotides, the sequence is TGTGCCAGCAGTTACATCGGGGACGAGCAGTACTTC. Translated, it gives CASSYIGDEQYF.